Listed below are T cell receptor beta chains from one sample, sequenced in a study of OX40 agonist ivuxolimab in advanced cancers. Sequencing was performed with immunoSEQ multiplex PCR; in TCRdb, only in-frame clones are kept and a portion is missing. The sample records about 37,000 clones, around 73% being singletons. The starting material was CD4+ or CD8+ T cells sorted from blood, obtained in a trial of the OX40 agonist ivuxolimab. The source is an adult with an advanced solid tumor such as melanoma, head and neck, liver or kidney cancer. CDR3s leave out the opening cysteine and the closing phenylalanine or tryptophan. The D gene is left open where the match is weak. The size field is filled for only some rows; it gives once, few, many or a size class.

- - TRBJ2-6 TRBV28 ASSSHRLARYSGANVLT
- - TRBJ2-7 TRBV7-9 ASSFLGLSWPY
- TRBD2 TRBJ2-7 TRBV27 ASSLSPGLAGVNEQY
- - TRBJ2-7 TRBV21-1 ARFLGSGISYEQY
- - TRBJ1-6 TRBV27 ASRERDSPLH
- - TRBJ2-5 TRBV2 ASSHLEDRSQETQY
- - TRBJ1-1 TRBV28 ASSKRQTADTEAF
- - TRBJ2-7 TRBV11-2 ASSLVIGAREQY
- - TRBJ2-2 TRBV4-3 ASSQETSDGGELF
- - TRBJ2-7 TRBV4-1 ASSRGPTGYEQY
- TRBD1 TRBJ1-1 TRBV5-1 ASSLGWTGGNTEAF
- TRBD1 TRBJ1-5 TRBV30 AWGTGGNNQPQH
- - TRBJ1-4 TRBV7-6 ASSPAGEIGKLF
- TRBD2 TRBJ2-7 TRBV6-1 ASSVERLAEYEQY
few - TRBJ1-1 TRBV5-6 ASSRTNIGAF
- - TRBJ2-7 TRBV7-2 ASLGDSSYEQY
once - TRBJ1-1 TRBV12-5 ASGEGRASTEAF
- - TRBJ2-5 TRBV7-2 ASSLWLPATFGGETQY
- - TRBJ2-5 TRBV5-4 ASSFPGSRETQY
- - TRBJ1-1 TRBV5-8 ASSFWAKEAF
- - TRBJ2-1 TRBV6-5 ASSFNWEATYNEQF
- TRBD2 TRBJ2-7 TRBV9 ASSAGLAEHYEQY
- TRBD1 TRBJ1-1 TRBV18 ASSLPGQALTEAF
few - TRBJ1-5 TRBV7-9 ASSQFGNQPQH
once - TRBJ2-1 TRBV19 ASSIVADTGNEQF
few - TRBJ1-1 TRBV7-8 ASSPSGYMNTEAF